This T cell receptor beta chain is from a study of blood T cell repertoires in COVID-19. The V and J ends lost 4 bases and 6 bases, in that order; junction bases with no gene match: 11. The germline V gene has CDR1 MNHNS and CDR2 SASEGT. This CDR3 has 16 residues. Measured with immunoSEQ multiplex PCR; TCRdb has only the in-frame clones, and not every one. Of hundreds of thousands of clones in the sample, around 89% are singletons; the top ten hold under 5%. Among Cohort 3 donors, those recovered had two negative PCRs, clearance, or symptom resolution. The TCR was taken from a woman in her twenties or thirties who had recovered from COVID-19. Sequencing input: PBMCs or T cells enriched from blood (not recorded which). The chain uses TRBV6-1 and TRBJ1-5, with 8 bases fitting TRBD1. The CDR3 reads CASSVRFRGPLQPQHF. The CDR3 nucleotides read TGTGCCAGCAGTGTGAGATTCAGGGGGCCCCTTCAGCCCCAGCATTTT.